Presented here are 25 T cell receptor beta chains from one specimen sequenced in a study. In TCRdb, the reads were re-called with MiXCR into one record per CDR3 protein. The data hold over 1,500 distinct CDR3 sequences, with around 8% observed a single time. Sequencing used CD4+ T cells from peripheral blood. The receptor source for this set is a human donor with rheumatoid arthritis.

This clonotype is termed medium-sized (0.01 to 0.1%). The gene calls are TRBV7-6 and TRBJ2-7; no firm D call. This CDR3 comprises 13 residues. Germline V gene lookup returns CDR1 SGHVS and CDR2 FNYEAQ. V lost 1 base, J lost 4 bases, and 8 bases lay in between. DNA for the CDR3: TGTGCCAGCAGCTTAGGCCAGAAGTACGAGCAGTACTTC. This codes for CASSLGQKYEQYF.

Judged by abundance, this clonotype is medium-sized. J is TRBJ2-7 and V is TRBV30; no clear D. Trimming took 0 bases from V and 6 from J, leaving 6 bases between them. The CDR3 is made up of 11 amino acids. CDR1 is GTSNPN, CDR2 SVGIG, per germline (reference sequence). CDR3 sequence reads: CAWSVRREQYF. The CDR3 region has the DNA TGTGCCTGGAGTGTAAGGCGCGAGCAGTACTTC.

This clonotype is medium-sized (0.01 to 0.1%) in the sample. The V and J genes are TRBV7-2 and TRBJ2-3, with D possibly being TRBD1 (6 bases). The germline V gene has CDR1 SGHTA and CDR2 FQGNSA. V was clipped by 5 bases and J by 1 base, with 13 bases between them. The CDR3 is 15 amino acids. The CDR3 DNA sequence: TGTGCCAGCAGCGGATCCTCAGGGGGCACAGATACGCAGTATTTT. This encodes CASSGSSGGTDTQYF.

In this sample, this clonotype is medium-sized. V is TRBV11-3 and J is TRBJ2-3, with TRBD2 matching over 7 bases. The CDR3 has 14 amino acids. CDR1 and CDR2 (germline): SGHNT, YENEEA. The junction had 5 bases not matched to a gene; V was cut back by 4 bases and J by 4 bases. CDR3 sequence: CASSSRETADTQYF. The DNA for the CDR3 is TGTGCCAGCAGCTCGCGGGAGACTGCAGATACGCAGTATTTT.

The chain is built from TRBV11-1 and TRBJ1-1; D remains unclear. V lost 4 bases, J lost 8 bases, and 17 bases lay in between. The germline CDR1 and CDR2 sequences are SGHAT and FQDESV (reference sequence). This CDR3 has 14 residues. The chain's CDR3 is CASSSNKKPLEAFF. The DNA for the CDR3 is TGTGCCAGCAGCTCGAACAAAAAACCATTGGAAGCTTTCTTT.

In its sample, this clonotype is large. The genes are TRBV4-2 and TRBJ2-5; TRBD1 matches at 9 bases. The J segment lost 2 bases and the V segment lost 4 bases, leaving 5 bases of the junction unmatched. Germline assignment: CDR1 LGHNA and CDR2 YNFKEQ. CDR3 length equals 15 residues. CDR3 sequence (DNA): TGTGCCAGCAGCCCCGGGACAGGGCGGCAAGAGACCCAGTACTTC. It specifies CASSPGTGRQETQYF.

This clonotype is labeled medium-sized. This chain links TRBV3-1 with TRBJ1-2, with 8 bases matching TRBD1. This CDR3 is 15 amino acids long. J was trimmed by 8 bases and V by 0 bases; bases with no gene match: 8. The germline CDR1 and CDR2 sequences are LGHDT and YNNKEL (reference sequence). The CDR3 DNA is TGTGCCAGCAGCCAAGATCCGCTGGGACAGGCGGGCTACACCTTC. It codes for CASSQDPLGQAGYTF.

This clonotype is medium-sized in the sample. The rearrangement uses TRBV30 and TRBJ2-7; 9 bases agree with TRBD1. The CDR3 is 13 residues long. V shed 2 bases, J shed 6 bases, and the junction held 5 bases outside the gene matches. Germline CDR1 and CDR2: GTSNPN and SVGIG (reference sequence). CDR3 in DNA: TGTGCCTGGAGTCTAGGGACAGGGCGCGAGCAGTACTTC. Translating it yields CAWSLGTGREQYF.

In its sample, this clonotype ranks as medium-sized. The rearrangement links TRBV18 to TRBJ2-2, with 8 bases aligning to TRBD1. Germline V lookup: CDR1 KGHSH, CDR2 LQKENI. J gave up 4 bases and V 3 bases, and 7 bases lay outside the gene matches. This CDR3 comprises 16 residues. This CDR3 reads CASSPLGTGSTGELFF. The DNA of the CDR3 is TGTGCCAGCTCACCTTTGGGGACAGGATCCACCGGGGAGCTGTTTTTT. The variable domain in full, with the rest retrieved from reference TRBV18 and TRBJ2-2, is NAGVMQNPRHLVRRRGQEARLRCSPMKGHSHVYWYRQLPEEGLKFMVYLQKENIIDESGMPKERFSAEFPKEGPSILRIQQVVRGDSAAYFCASSPLGTGSTGELFFGEGSRLTVL.

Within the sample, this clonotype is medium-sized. The CDR3 loop reads CATSDPREDTQYF. In DNA, the CDR3 is TGTGCCACCAGTGATCCCAGGGAAGATACGCAGTATTTT. V is TRBV24-1 and J is TRBJ2-3; TRBD1 might be the D (5 bases). The CDR3 extends over 13 amino acids. The germline V gene encodes CDR1 KGHDR and CDR2 SFDVKD. Trimming removed 3 bases at V and 5 bases at J, with 8 bases between.

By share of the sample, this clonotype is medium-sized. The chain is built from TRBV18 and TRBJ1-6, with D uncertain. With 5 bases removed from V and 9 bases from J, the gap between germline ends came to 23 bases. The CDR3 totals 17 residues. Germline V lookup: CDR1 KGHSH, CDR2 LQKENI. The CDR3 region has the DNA TGTGCCAGCTCATCCCAAACCGGGCCGAAGCCCCTTTCACCCCTCCACTTT. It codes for CASSSQTGPKPLSPLHF.

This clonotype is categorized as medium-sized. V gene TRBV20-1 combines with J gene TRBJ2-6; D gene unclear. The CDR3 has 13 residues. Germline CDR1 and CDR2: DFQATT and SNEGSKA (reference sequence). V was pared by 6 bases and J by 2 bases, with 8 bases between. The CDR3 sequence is CSAPGTGANVLTF. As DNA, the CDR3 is TGCAGTGCCCCAGGCACTGGGGCCAACGTCCTGACTTTC.

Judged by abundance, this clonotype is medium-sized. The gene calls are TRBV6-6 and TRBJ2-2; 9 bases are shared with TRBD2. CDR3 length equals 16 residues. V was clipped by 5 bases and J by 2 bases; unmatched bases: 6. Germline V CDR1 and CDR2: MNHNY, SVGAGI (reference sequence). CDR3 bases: TGTGCCAGCAGTCCCTTAGCGGGAGCAAACACCGGGGAGCTGTTTTTT. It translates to CASSPLAGANTGELFF.

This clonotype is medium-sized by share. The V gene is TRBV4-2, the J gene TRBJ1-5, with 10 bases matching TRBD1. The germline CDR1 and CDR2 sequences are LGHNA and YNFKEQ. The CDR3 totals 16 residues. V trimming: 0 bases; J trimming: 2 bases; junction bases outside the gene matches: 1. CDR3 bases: TGTGCCAGCAGCCAAGATGGGACAGGGGGCAATCAGCCCCAGCATTTT. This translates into CASSQDGTGGNQPQHF.

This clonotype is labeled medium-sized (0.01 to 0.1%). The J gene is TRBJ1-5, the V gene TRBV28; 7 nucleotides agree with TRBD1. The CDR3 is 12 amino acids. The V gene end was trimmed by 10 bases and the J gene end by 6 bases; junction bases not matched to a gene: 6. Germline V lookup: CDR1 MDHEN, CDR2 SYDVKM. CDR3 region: CATLTGTQPQHF. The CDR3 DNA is TGTGCCACCCTGACAGGGACTCAGCCCCAGCATTTT.

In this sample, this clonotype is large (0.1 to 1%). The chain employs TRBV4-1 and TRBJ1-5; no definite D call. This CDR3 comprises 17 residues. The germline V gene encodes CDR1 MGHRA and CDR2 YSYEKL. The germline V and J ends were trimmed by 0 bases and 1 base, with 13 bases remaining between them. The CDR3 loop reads CASSQDSLGPSNQPQHF. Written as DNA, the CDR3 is TGCGCCAGCAGCCAAGATTCGCTCGGGCCGAGCAATCAGCCCCAGCATTTT.

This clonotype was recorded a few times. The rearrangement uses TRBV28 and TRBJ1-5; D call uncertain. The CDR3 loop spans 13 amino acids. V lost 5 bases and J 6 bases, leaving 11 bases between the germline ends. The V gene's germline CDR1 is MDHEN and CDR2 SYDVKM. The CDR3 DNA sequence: TGTGCCAGCAGTCGGACGGGCTTTCAGCCCCAGCATTTT. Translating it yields CASSRTGFQPQHF.

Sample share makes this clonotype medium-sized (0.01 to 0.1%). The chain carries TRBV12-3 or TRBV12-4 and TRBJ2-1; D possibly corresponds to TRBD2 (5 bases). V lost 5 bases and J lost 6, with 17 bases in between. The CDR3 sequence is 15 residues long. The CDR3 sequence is CASSLNLAVINEQFF. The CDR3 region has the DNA TGTGCCAGCAGTCTCAATCTAGCAGTCATCAATGAGCAGTTCTTC.

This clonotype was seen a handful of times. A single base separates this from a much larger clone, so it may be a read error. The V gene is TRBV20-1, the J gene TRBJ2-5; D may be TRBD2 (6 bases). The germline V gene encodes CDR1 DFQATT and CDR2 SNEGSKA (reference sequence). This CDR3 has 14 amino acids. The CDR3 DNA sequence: TGCAGTGCTAACCCGGGTAGCGGAGGGGAGACCCGGTACTTC. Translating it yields CSANPGSGGETRYF.

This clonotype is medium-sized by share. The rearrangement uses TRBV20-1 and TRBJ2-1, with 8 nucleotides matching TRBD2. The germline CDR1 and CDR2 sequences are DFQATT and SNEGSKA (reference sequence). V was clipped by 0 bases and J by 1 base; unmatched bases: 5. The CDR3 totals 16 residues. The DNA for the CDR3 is TGCAGTGCTAGAGACCGGGAGGGCCGTTCCTACAATGAGCAGTTCTTC. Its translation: CSARDREGRSYNEQFF.

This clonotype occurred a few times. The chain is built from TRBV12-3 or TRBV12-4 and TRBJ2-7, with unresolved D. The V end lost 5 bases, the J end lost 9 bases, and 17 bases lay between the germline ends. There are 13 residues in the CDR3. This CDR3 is CASSLSYEKVQYF. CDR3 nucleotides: TGTGCCAGCAGTCTTAGTTACGAAAAGGTGCAGTACTTC.

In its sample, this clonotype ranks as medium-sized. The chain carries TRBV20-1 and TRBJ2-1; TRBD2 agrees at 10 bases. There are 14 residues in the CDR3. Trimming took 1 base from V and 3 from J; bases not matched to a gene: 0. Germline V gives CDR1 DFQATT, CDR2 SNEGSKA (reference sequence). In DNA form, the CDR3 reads TGCAGTGCTAGAGTAGCGGGGGGCTACAATGAGCAGTTCTTC. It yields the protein CSARVAGGYNEQFF.

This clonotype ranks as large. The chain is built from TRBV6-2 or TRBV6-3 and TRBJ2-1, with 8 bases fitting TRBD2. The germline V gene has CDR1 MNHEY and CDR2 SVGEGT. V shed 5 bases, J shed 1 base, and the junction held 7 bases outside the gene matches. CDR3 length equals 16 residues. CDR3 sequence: CASSQKAGASYNEQFF. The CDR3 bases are TGTGCCAGCAGTCAAAAAGCGGGAGCGTCCTACAATGAGCAGTTCTTC.

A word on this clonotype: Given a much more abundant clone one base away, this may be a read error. The CDR3, as DNA: TGTGCCAGCAGTTTATCGGTAAAAGATACGCAGTATTTT. This encodes CASSLSVKDTQYF. The chain recombines TRBV27 with TRBJ2-3; D not certain. Germline CDR1 reads MNHEY; CDR2 reads SMNVEV (reference sequence). V was trimmed by 0 bases and J by 5 bases, leaving 6 bases between them. The length of the CDR3 is 13 residues.

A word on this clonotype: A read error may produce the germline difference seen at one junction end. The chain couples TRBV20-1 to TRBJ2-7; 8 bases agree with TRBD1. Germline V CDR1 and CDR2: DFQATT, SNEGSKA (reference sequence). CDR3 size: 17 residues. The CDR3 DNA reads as TGCAGTGCTAACCTCTCTCCTACAGGGGGAGGCTCCTACGTGCAGTACTTC. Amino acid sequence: CSANLSPTGGGSYVQYF.